The next 18 T cell receptor beta chains were all read from a single sample in a study of CD8 T cells in ankylosing spondylitis (dated 2017 in TCRdb). The protocol used for the library was 5' RACE. Sequencing was performed on an Illumina HiSeq 2500. Starting from the raw public reads, TCRdb applied fastp trimming at Q25, assembled clones with MiXCR and retained in-frame beta chains. Rows are combined by CDR3 protein, so each entry shows the most common genes and DNA. This sample holds 160,000 or so distinct CDR3 sequences; 9.8% were observed only once. More than 12% of the sample comes from the top ten. Sequenced: blood, either unsorted or a sorted T cell fraction (not recorded which). The receptors were gathered from a female donor with ankylosing spondylitis or in good health (not recorded which).

This chain joins TRBV7-3 and TRBJ2-1, with TRBD1 identical over 9 bases. The V and J ends lost 4 bases and 4 bases, in that order; junction bases with no gene match: 8. The CDR3 runs 16 residues. CDR1 is SGHTA and CDR2 is FQGTGA in the germline V gene. The CDR3 here is CASSSIGTGIYNEQFF. DNA for the CDR3: TGTGCCAGCAGCTCTATAGGGACAGGGATTTACAATGAGCAGTTCTTC.

The chain is built from TRBV19 and TRBJ2-1, with TRBD2 matching 10 bases. Trimming cost V 2 bases and J 4 bases; bases outside gene matches: 8. Germline V gene data show CDR1 as LNHDA and CDR2 as SQIVND (reference sequence). The CDR3 length is 17 residues. In DNA form, the CDR3 reads TGTGCCAGTAGTATACTCCTAGCGGGAGAGTGGTACAATGAGCAGTTCTTC. Translated, it gives CASSILLAGEWYNEQFF.

This clonotype was detected ten times or more. The chain combines TRBV29-1 with TRBJ2-7; D possibly corresponds to TRBD2 (5 bases). The V end was cut by 4 bases, the J end by 5 bases, with 9 bases between. The CDR3 is 11 residues long. Germline V gene data show CDR1 as SQVTM and CDR2 as ANQGSEA. CDR3 protein: CSVVEGNEQYF. CDR3 sequence (DNA): TGCAGCGTTGTTGAGGGTAACGAGCAGTACTTC.

This clonotype was counted at least ten times. The chain links TRBV7-9 to TRBJ1-1; D call uncertain. The CDR3 runs 13 residues. Trimming removed 4 bases at V and 8 bases at J, with 14 bases between. Germline CDR1 and CDR2: SEHNR and FQNEAQ (reference sequence). The CDR3, as DNA: TGTGCCAGCAGCTCCCGGACGGGGTCCGAAGCTTTCTTT. This sequence encodes CASSSRTGSEAFF.

A few counts support this clonotype. The chain recombines TRBV27 with TRBJ2-1, with 10 positions matching TRBD2. Trimming removed 5 bases from V and 0 bases from J; junction bases left unmatched: 7. Germline assignment: CDR1 MNHEY and CDR2 SMNVEV (reference sequence). The CDR3 totals 17 residues. The CDR3 DNA is TGTGCCAGCAGTCTAGCGGGAGCGGGTAGCTCCTACAATGAGCAGTTCTTC. The encoded protein is CASSLAGAGSSYNEQFF.

In this sample, this clonotype turned up many times. The CDR3 coding sequence is TGTGCCATCAGTGAGTCGAACCGGGACAGGCCCTACGAGCAGTACTTC. Translated, it gives CAISESNRDRPYEQYF. The chain combines TRBV10-3 with TRBJ2-7, with 8 bases that match TRBD1. With V trimmed by 0 bases and J by 2 bases, 6 bases remained unmatched. This CDR3 is built from 16 residues. The germline V gene has CDR1 ENHRY and CDR2 SYGVKD.

The chain links TRBV27 to TRBJ2-7, with TRBD2 matching over 7 bases. CDR1 is MNHEY, CDR2 SMNVEV, per germline (reference sequence). The CDR3 has 13 amino acids. The V segment lost 10 bases and the J segment 0 bases; nucleotides outside the gene matches: 6. The CDR3 DNA is TGTGCCACCCGGGACTACTCCTCCTACGAGCAGTACTTC. It translates to CATRDYSSYEQYF.

This clonotype was observed a handful of times. The V gene is TRBV6-1, the J gene TRBJ2-7; the match to TRBD2 covers 8 bases. The germline CDR1 and CDR2 sequences are MNHNS and SASEGT. The CDR3 is made up of 15 amino acids. The J segment lost 0 bases and the V segment lost 4 bases, leaving 5 bases of the junction unmatched. The CDR3 reads CASSAWREASYEQYF. The CDR3 DNA follows: TGTGCCAGCAGTGCCTGGCGGGAGGCCTCCTACGAGCAGTACTTC.

This rearrangement joins TRBV27 to TRBJ2-7; possible D gene TRBD2, 7 bases. This CDR3 has 12 amino acids. Trimming shortened V by 4 bases and J by 7 bases, and 11 bases separated the two germline ends. Germline V gives CDR1 MNHEY, CDR2 SMNVEV (reference sequence). The CDR3 region is CASSYGGREQYF. CDR3 coding DNA: TGTGCCAGCAGTTACGGGGGGCGTGAGCAGTACTTC.

The V call is TRBV29-1, the J call TRBJ1-1; D gene ambiguous. V was cut by 8 bases and J by 5 bases, with 15 bases left in between. The CDR3 loop spans 12 amino acids. Germline V gives CDR1 SQVTM, CDR2 ANQGSEA. CDR3 DNA: TGCAGCATCGAGGAGGGTGTTACTGAAGCTTTCTTT. This encodes CSIEEGVTEAFF. The full variable domain, with the rest looked up from reference TRBV29-1 and TRBJ1-1, is SAVISQKPSRDICQRGTSLTIQCQVDSQVTMMFWYRQQPGQSLTLIATANQGSEATYESGFVIDKFPISRPNLTFSTLTVSNMSPEDSSIYLCSIEEGVTEAFFGQGTRLTVV.

This clonotype was observed a few times. The V call is TRBV7-2, the J call TRBJ1-1, with 11 bases identical to TRBD1. This CDR3 spans 16 amino acids. Trimming removed 4 bases from V and 5 bases from J; junction bases left unmatched: 9. Germline V gives CDR1 SGHTA, CDR2 FQGNSA. Here the CDR3 reads CASSSTWTGGKTEAFF. DNA of the CDR3: TGTGCCAGCAGCTCAACCTGGACAGGGGGCAAAACTGAAGCTTTCTTT.

This clonotype was detected many times. This chain joins TRBV20-1 and TRBJ2-1, with D possibly matching TRBD2 (6 bases). The V and J ends lost 5 bases and 0 bases respectively, with 11 bases between them. Per germline, CDR1 DFQATT and CDR2 SNEGSKA (reference sequence). The length of the CDR3 is 14 residues. The CDR3 region has the DNA TGCAGTGCTCCCGGGAGCAGCTCCTACAATGAGCAGTTCTTC. Its translation: CSAPGSSSYNEQFF.

This clonotype was seen only once. The J gene is TRBJ1-1, the V gene TRBV19, with unresolved D. V gave up 8 bases and J gave up 2 bases, with 12 bases separating them. CDR3 length: 13 residues. The germline gives CDR1 LNHDA, CDR2 SQIVND (reference sequence). CDR3 residues: CASSIGINTEAFF. The DNA for the CDR3 is TGTGCCAGTTCAATCGGGATAAACACTGAAGCTTTCTTT.

The gene calls are TRBV4-1 and TRBJ1-6; tentatively, D is TRBD1 (5 bases). Per the germline V gene, CDR1 is MGHRA and CDR2 is YSYEKL. The CDR3 runs to 14 residues. V shed 5 bases and J shed 5 bases, with 10 bases lying between them. The DNA for the CDR3 is TGCGCCAGCAGCTTTTCGACAGATAATTCACCCCTCCACTTT. Its protein product is CASSFSTDNSPLHF.

This clonotype was seen a few times. The chain carries TRBV30 and TRBJ2-1; 11 positions agree with TRBD2. CDR3 length: 13 amino acids. Germline V gives CDR1 GTSNPN, CDR2 SVGIG (reference sequence). Trimming removed 2 bases from V and 10 bases from J; junction bases left unmatched: 4. The CDR3 region has the DNA TGTGCCTGGAGTACTAGCGGGAGAGGCGAGCAGTTCTTC. Translation gives CAWSTSGRGEQFF.

This clonotype was counted a few times. The chain employs TRBV5-1 and TRBJ2-3; 10 positions agree with TRBD2. CDR3 size: 16 residues. V lost 2 bases and J lost 2; bases outside the gene matches: 5. The germline V gene encodes CDR1 SGHRS and CDR2 YFSETQ. In nucleotides, the CDR3 is TGCGCCAGCAGCTTTTTAGCGGGGGGAGACACAGATACGCAGTATTTT. It is translated as CASSFLAGGDTDTQYF.

CDR3 residues: CATSRGLAGGSNEQFF. In DNA form, the CDR3 reads TGTGCCACCAGCAGAGGGTTAGCGGGAGGGAGCAATGAGCAGTTCTTC. This chain joins TRBV15 and TRBJ2-1; 11 bases are a match to TRBD2. The CDR3 totals 16 residues. The germline gives CDR1 LNHNV, CDR2 YYDKDF (reference sequence). With V trimmed by 1 base and J by 6 bases, 5 bases remained unmatched.

This clonotype occurred many times. V usage is TRBV7-9 and J usage is TRBJ2-3; 9 positions agree with TRBD1. The CDR3 is 16 residues long. Germline V gene data show CDR1 as SEHNR and CDR2 as FQNEAQ (reference sequence). J was trimmed by 4 bases and V by 5 bases; bases with no gene match: 10. The chain's CDR3 is CASSSRDREFADTQYF. The CDR3 DNA reads as TGTGCCAGCAGCAGCAGGGACAGGGAGTTTGCAGATACGCAGTATTTT.